The rows below give T cell receptor beta chains drawn from one sample of a study of blood T cell repertoires in COVID-19. Libraries were prepared by immunoSEQ multiplex PCR; TCRdb keeps only in-frame clonotypes and omits some of them. The sample has about 6,400 clones; 65% to 90% are singletons. The specimen sequenced was peripheral blood. All receptors come from a human donor with active COVID-19. The donor label of this sample is uncertain. CDR3s include the opening cysteine and the closing phenylalanine or tryptophan. D genes are given only for firm matches. A row's size may be missing; if present it is once, few, many or a size class.

>TRBD2|TRBV14|NA|TRBJ2-7
TGTGCCAGCAGCCAAGCCTCTAGCGGGAGAGGGTACGAGCAGTACTTC
CASSQASSGRGYEQYF
>NA|TRBV11-2|NA|TRBJ2-3
TGTGCCAGCAGCTTAATACCCGGAGCGACAGATACGCAGTATTTT
CASSLIPGATDTQYF
>NA|TRBV5-1|few|TRBJ1-2
TGCGCCAGCAGCTCCATTTCAGGGGCATATGGCTACACCTTC
CASSSISGAYGYTF
>NA|TRBV20-1|NA|TRBJ2-1
TGCAGTGCTACTTCGGAGGATGAGCAGTTCTTC
CSATSEDEQFF
>NA|TRBV24-1|NA|TRBJ2-1
TGTGCCACCAGTGATTCCAGGGTGCCCAATGAGCAGTTCTTC
CATSDSRVPNEQFF
>TRBD1|TRBV28|NA|TRBJ1-2
TGTGCCAGCAGTGACAGGGGCGGCTACACCTTC
CASSDRGGYTF
>NA|TRBV14|NA|TRBJ2-2
TGTGCCAGCAGTCCCCCGGGACTTTTGAACACCGGGGAGCTGTTTTTT
CASSPPGLLNTGELFF
>NA|TRBV7-6|NA|TRBJ1-1
TGTGCCAGCAGCCCACACCAACAGGGTCTCGAAGCTTTCTTT
CASSPHQQGLEAFF
>NA|TRBV3-1/TRBV3-2|NA|TRBJ2-2
TGTGCCAGCAGCCAAGTTCCGGTCACCGGGGAGCTGTTTTTT
CASSQVPVTGELFF
>TRBD2|TRBV2|once|TRBJ2-1
TGTGCCAGCTCTCCTGGGGGGGATGAGCAGTTCTTC
CASSPGGDEQFF
>TRBD1|TRBV2|NA|TRBJ1-6
TGTGCCAGCAGTGAAGCGGGGACAGGGCAGGCTAATTCACCCCTCCACTTT
CASSEAGTGQANSPLHF
>NA|TRBV5-1|NA|TRBJ2-7
TGCGCCAGCAGCTTTCCCTCCCACGAGCAGTACTTC
CASSFPSHEQYF
>TRBD1|TRBV29-1|NA|TRBJ1-1
TGCAGCGCTTCGACAGGGGGCAGGTACACTGAAGCTTTCTTT
CSASTGGRYTEAFF
>NA|TRBV12-5|NA|TRBJ2-7
TGTGCTAGTGGTTCTCACCAAGGAGGGGACGAGCAGTACTTC
CASGSHQGGDEQYF
>NA|TRBV3-1/TRBV3-2|NA|TRBJ1-5
TGTGCCAGCAGCCATTCTGGCCAGCCCCAGCATTTT
CASSHSGQPQHF
>TRBD2|TRBV25-1|NA|TRBJ2-1
TGTGCCAGCAGTGAATCGGGGACTAGCGGGGCAGGGCAGTTCTTC
CASSESGTSGAGQFF
>NA|TRBV24-1|NA|TRBJ1-2
TGTGCCACCAGTGGGACAGCTAACTATGGCTACACCTTC
CATSGTANYGYTF
>TRBD1|TRBV2|NA|TRBJ2-7
TGTGCCAGCAAGGGGGCTTACGAGCAGTACTTC
CASKGAYEQYF
>NA|TRBV5-6|NA|TRBJ2-7
TGTGCCAGCAGCTCGGGGGACGGACTCTACGAGCAGTACTTC
CASSSGDGLYEQYF
>NA|TRBV13|NA|TRBJ1-6
TGTGCCAGCAGCTTAAAGGTAGCCCCGCGGAATTCACCCCTCCACTTT
CASSLKVAPRNSPLHF
>TRBD1|TRBV6-5|NA|TRBJ1-6
TGTGCCAGCACCCAAGGGACAGAAAATTCACCCCTCCACTTT
CASTQGTENSPLHF
>NA|TRBV30|NA|TRBJ1-5
TGTGCCTGGAGTAAAGGAGTTAGCAATCAGCCCCAGCATTTT
CAWSKGVSNQPQHF
>NA|TRBV7-2|NA|TRBJ1-5
TGTGCCAGCAGCTTAGACAGGGTGGTGAATCAGCCCCAGCATTTT
CASSLDRVVNQPQHF
>NA|TRBV15|NA|TRBJ2-7
TGTGCCACCAGCAGAGGTGGACAGACCTCGTACGAGCAGTACTTC
CATSRGGQTSYEQYF
>NA|TRBV27|NA|TRBJ1-5
TGTGCCAGCAGTTTATTTAAAAATAGCAATCAGCCCCAGCATTTT
CASSLFKNSNQPQHF
>TRBD2|TRBV4-3|NA|TRBJ2-1
TGCGCCAGCAGCCAAGACTTGGGGGGGAGGGCCTACAATGAGCAGTTCTTC
CASSQDLGGRAYNEQFF
>TRBD1|TRBV19|NA|TRBJ2-2
TGTGCCAGTAGCAATTTGTGGGGACAGGCTACCGGGGAGCTGTTTTTT
CASSNLWGQATGELFF
>TRBD1|TRBV15|few|TRBJ2-2
TGTGCCACCAGCAGAACCGACAGGGGCCCTTACACCGGGGAGCTGTTTTTT
CATSRTDRGPYTGELFF
>TRBD1|TRBV18|NA|TRBJ2-1
TGTGCCAGCTCACCGGCTGGGACAGGGGGTTACAATGAGCAGTTCTTC
CASSPAGTGGYNEQFF
>NA|TRBV18|NA|TRBJ2-7
TGTGCCAGCTCCCCGCCCTACCCCTACGAGCAGTACTTC
CASSPPYPYEQYF
>TRBD2|TRBV19|NA|TRBJ2-7
TGTGCCAGTAGTTTGACTAGCGGATACTCCTACGAGCAGTACTTC
CASSLTSGYSYEQYF
>TRBD2|TRBV19|NA|TRBJ2-3
TGTGCCAGTAGTACCGGACTAGGTAGGACAGATACGCAGTATTTT
CASSTGLGRTDTQYF
>NA|TRBV19|NA|TRBJ2-3
TGTGCCAGTAGCGACAGATCCGGACGGGAGACAGATACGCAGTATTTT
CASSDRSGRETDTQYF
>TRBD1|TRBV7-8|NA|TRBJ2-3
TGTGCCAGCAGCTTGGGACAGGGGGCGAAAGATACGCAGTATTTT
CASSLGQGAKDTQYF
>NA|TRBV20-1|NA|TRBJ1-2
TGCAGTGCTAGTCCGGGAGTTGACAGAGGAGCTGGCTACACCTTC
CSASPGVDRGAGYTF
>NA|TRBV30|once|TRBJ2-1
TGTGCCTGGAGTGTAGGTCTGACGGGGAAGTCCTACAATGAGCAGTTCTTC
CAWSVGLTGKSYNEQFF
>NA|TRBV9|once|TRBJ1-1
TGTGCCAGCAGCGTAGAGACAGGAACTGAAGCTTTCTTT
CASSVETGTEAFF
>TRBD1|TRBV27|few|TRBJ2-7
TGTGCCAGCAGCATAGACAGGGGAACCTACGAGCAGTACTTC
CASSIDRGTYEQYF
>TRBD2|TRBV24-1|NA|TRBJ2-5
TGTGCCACCAGAGGAGCTAGCGGTGAAGAGACCCAGTACTTC
CATRGASGEETQYF
>TRBD1|TRBV19|NA|TRBJ2-2
TGTGCCAGTAAACCAGCGGGACAGGGGATCACCGGGGAGCTGTTTTTT
CASKPAGQGITGELFF
>TRBD2|TRBV19|few|TRBJ2-5
TGTGCCAGTAGTACCCTAGCGGGGCAAGAGACCCAGTACTTC
CASSTLAGQETQYF
>TRBD2|TRBV11-2|once|TRBJ2-5
TGTGCCAGCAGCTTAGACGCAGGGAGGGGAGAGACCCAGTACTTC
CASSLDAGRGETQYF
>TRBD1|TRBV19|NA|TRBJ2-1
TGTGCCAGTAGCCCGCCCAGCCCCGGGACAGGGTACAATGAGCAGTTCTTC
CASSPPSPGTGYNEQFF
>NA|TRBV7-6|once|TRBJ2-3
TGTGCCAGCAGCTTAGAGGCAGGATTCAGGACGCAGTATTTT
CASSLEAGFRTQYF
>NA|TRBV30|NA|TRBJ2-5
TGTGCCTGGAGTCTAGGGAGTGGAGAGACCCAGTACTTC
CAWSLGSGETQYF
>TRBD2|TRBV7-7|NA|TRBJ2-1
TGTGCCAGCAGCGCCGGGACTAGCGGGGGCAATGAGCAGTTCTTC
CASSAGTSGGNEQFF
>NA|TRBV10-1|once|TRBJ2-4
TGCGCCAGCTCCCCCAGCGCCGGGAATAACATTCAGTACTTC
CASSPSAGNNIQYF
>NA|TRBV3-1/TRBV3-2|once|TRBJ1-4
TGTGCCAGCAGCCAAATACCCGGGACAAATAATGAAAAACTGTTTTTT
CASSQIPGTNNEKLFF
>NA|TRBV4-2|once|TRBJ1-1
TGTGCCAGCAGCCAAGAGGGCGGGGGAACTGAAGCTTTCTTT
CASSQEGGGTEAFF
>NA|TRBV6-5|NA|TRBJ2-1
TGTGCCAGCAGCACCGGGACTGACAATGAGCAGTTCTTC
CASSTGTDNEQFF
>NA|TRBV6-2/TRBV6-3|once|TRBJ1-5
TGTGCCAGCAGTTACTCGTCTATGGCAGGGGTCCCTCAAATTAATCAGCCCCAGCATTTT
CASSYSSMAGVPQINQPQHF
>TRBD1|TRBV27|NA|TRBJ1-1
TGTGCCAGCAGTTCCCAGAAGACAGGGCGAACTGAAGCTTTCTTT
CASSSQKTGRTEAFF
>NA|TRBV27|NA|TRBJ2-7
TGTGCCAGCAGTTTAATGGGGGGCGAGCAGTACTTC
CASSLMGGEQYF
>NA|TRBV30|NA|TRBJ1-5
TGTGCCTGGAGTCCCGGAGATGGCAATCAGCCCCAGCATTTT
CAWSPGDGNQPQHF
>TRBD1|TRBV19|NA|TRBJ1-3
TGTGCCAGTAGTACTATGACAGGGACTGGAAACACCATATATTTT
CASSTMTGTGNTIYF
>TRBD1|TRBV7-2|NA|TRBJ2-1
TGTGCCAGCAGCTTAGTACAGGGGCGGGTCAATGAGCAGTTCTTC
CASSLVQGRVNEQFF
>NA|TRBV7-8|medium-sized|TRBJ2-1
TGTGCCAGCAGCTTAGGGGGAGACGGCAATGAGCAGTTCTTC
CASSLGGDGNEQFF
>TRBD2|TRBV5-1|few|TRBJ2-7
TGCGCCAGCAGCTTGGATAGCGGACTAGCGTCCGAGCAGTACTTC
CASSLDSGLASEQYF
>TRBD1|TRBV19|NA|TRBJ1-6
TGTGCCAGTAGAGGGACAGGGATGAATTCACCCCTCCACTTT
CASRGTGMNSPLHF